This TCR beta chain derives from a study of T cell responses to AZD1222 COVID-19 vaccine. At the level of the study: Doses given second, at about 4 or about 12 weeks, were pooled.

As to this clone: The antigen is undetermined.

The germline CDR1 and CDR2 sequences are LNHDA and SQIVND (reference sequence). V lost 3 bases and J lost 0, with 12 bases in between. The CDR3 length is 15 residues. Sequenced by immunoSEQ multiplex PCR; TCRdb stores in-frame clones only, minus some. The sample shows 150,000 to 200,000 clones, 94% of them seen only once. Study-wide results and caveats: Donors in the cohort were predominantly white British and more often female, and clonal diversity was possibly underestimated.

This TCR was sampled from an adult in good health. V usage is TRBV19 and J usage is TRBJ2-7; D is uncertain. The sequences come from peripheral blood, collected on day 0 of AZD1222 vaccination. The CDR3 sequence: CASSMLGGLSYEQYF. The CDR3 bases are TGTGCCAGTAGTATGTTGGGCGGTCTCTCCTACGAGCAGTACTTC.